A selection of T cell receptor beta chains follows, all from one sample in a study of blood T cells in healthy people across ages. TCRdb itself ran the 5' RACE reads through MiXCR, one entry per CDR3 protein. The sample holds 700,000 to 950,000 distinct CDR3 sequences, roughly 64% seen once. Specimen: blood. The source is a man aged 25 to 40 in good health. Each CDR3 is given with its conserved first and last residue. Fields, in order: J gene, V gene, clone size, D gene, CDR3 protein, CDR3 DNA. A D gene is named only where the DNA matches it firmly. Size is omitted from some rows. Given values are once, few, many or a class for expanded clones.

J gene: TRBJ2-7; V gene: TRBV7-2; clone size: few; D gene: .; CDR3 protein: CASSPSGRQMEQYF; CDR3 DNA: TGTGCCAGCAGCCCAAGTGGCAGGCAGATGGAGCAGTACTTC
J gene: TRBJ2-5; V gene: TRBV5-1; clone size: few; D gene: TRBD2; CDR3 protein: CASSLAGGPLETQYF; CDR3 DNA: TGCGCCAGCAGCTTAGCGGGAGGGCCTCTGGAGACCCAGTACTTC
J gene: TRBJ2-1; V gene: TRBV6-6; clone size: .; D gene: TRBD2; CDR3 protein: CASSYGTSGDEQFF; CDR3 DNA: TGTGCCAGCAGTTACGGGACTAGCGGTGATGAGCAGTTCTTC
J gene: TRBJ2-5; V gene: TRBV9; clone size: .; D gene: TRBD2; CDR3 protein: CASSVGIRTSGRGETQYF; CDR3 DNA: TGTGCCAGCAGCGTAGGGATACGGACTAGCGGGAGAGGCGAGACCCAGTACTTC
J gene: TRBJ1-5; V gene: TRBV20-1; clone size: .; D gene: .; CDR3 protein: CSARDGFSNQPQHF; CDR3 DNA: TGCAGTGCAAGGGACGGTTTTAGCAATCAGCCACAGCATTTT
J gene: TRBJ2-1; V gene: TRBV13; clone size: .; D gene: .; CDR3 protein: CASSSWGVDEQFF; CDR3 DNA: TGTGCCAGCAGCTCTTGGGGAGTGGATGAGCAGTTCTTC
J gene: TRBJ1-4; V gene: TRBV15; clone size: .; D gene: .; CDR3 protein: CATSVVIRAPREKLFF; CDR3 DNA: TGTGCCACCAGCGTCGTTATCCGGGCCCCGAGGGAAAAACTGTTTTTT
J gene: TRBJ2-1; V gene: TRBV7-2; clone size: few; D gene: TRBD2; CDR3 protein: CASSGSGTSYNEQFF; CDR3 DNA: TGTGCCAGCAGCGGTAGCGGGACCTCCTACAATGAGCAGTTCTTC
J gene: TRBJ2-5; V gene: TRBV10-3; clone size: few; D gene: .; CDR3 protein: CAISDLGPPSETQYF; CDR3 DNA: TGTGCCATCAGTGATCTAGGTCCCCCATCGGAGACCCAGTACTTC
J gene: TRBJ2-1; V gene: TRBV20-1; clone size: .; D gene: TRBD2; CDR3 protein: CSALSGDYNEQFF; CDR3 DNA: TGCAGTGCTCTTAGCGGGGACTACAATGAGCAGTTCTTC
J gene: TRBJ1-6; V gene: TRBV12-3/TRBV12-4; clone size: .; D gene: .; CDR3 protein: CASRGQLNSPLHF; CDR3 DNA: TGTGCCAGCAGGGGACAATTGAATTCACCCCTCCACTTT
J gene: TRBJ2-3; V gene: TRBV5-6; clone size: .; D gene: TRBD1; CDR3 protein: CASSYWDRVTDTQYF; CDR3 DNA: TGTGCCAGCAGTTACTGGGACAGGGTCACAGATACGCAGTATTTT
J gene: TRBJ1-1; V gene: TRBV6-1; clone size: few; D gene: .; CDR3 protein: CASSKTGRPSEAFF; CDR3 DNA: TGTGCCAGCAGTAAAACAGGGAGGCCCAGTGAAGCTTTCTTT
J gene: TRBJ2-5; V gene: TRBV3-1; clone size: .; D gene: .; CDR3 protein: CASSHGVRTKETQYF; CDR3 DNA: TGTGCCAGCAGCCATGGGGTCAGAACGAAGGAGACCCAGTACTTC
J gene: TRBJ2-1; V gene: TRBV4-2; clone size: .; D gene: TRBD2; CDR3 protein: CASSLLAGEHNEQFF; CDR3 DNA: TGTGCCAGCAGCCTACTAGCGGGAGAACACAATGAGCAGTTCTTC
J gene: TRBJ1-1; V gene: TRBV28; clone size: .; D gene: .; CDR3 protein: CAAGRSEAFF; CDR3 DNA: TGTGCGGCCGGACGGTCGGAAGCTTTCTTT
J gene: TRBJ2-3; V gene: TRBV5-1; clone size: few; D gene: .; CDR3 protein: CASSLTALTPSTDTQYF; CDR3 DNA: TGCGCCAGCAGCTTGACCGCTCTAACCCCTAGCACAGATACGCAGTATTTT
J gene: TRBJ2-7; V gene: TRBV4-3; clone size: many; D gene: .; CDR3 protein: CASSQDSTGTSYEQYF; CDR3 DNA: TGCGCCAGCAGCCAAGACTCGACGGGGACCTCCTACGAGCAGTACTTC
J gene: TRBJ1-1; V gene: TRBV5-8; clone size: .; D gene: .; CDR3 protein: CASSLEWGLNTEAFF; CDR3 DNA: TGTGCCAGCAGCTTGGAATGGGGGCTGAACACTGAAGCTTTCTTT
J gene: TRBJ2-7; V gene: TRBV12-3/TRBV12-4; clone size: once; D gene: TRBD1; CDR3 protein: CASRGDRHYEQYF; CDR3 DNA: TGTGCCAGCAGAGGGGACAGACACTACGAGCAGTACTTC
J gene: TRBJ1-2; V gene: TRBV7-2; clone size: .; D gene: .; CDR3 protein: CASSLGGSWIGYTF; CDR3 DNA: TGTGCCAGCAGCTTAGGGGGCAGCTGGATAGGCTACACCTTC
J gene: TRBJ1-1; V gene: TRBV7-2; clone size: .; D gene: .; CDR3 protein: CASSQIRGLNTEAFF; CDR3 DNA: TGTGCCAGCAGCCAGATCAGGGGTTTGAACACTGAAGCTTTCTTT
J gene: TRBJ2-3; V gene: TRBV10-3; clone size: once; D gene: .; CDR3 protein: CAIQSGGYTDTQYF; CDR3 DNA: TGTGCCATCCAATCGGGCGGATACACAGATACGCAGTATTTT
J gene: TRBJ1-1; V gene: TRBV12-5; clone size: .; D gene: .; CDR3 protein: CASGLSLKAFF; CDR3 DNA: TGTGCTAGTGGTTTGTCCCTTAAAGCTTTCTTT
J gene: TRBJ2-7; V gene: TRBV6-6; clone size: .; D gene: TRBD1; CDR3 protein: CASRTGGNYEQYF; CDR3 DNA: TGTGCCAGCAGGACAGGGGGCAATTACGAGCAGTACTTC
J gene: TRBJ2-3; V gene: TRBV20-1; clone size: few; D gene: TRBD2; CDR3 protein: CSALLAGGPLTSTDTQYF; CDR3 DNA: TGCAGTGCATTACTAGCGGGAGGCCCATTAACTAGCACAGATACGCAGTATTTT
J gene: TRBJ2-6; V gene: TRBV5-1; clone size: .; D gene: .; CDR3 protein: CASSLDGPGANVLTF; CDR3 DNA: TGCGCCAGCAGCTTGGATGGGCCTGGGGCCAACGTCCTGACTTTC
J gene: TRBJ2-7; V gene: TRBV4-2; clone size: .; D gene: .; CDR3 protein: CASSQGPIDEQYF; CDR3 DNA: TGTGCCAGCAGTCAAGGTCCAATCGACGAGCAGTACTTC
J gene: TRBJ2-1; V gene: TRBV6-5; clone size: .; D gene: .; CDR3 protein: CASREDSDLYNEQFF; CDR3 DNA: TGTGCCAGCAGGGAGGACAGCGATCTATACAATGAGCAGTTCTTC
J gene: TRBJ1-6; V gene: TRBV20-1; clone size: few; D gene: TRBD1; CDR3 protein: CSASPGQGLSPLHF; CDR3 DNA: TGCAGTGCTAGTCCGGGACAGGGCCTTTCACCCCTCCACTTT
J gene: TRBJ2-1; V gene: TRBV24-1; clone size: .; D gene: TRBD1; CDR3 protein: CATSDLKQGINEQFF; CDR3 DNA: TGTGCCACCAGTGACCTGAAACAGGGGATCAATGAGCAGTTCTTC
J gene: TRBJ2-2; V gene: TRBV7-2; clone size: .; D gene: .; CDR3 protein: CASSLLNGELFF; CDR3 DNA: TGTGCCAGCAGCTTACTTAACGGGGAGCTGTTTTTT
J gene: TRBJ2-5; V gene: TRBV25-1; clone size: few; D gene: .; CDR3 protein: CASSSAGTLETQYF; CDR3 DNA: TGTGCCAGCAGCTCTGCCGGGACATTGGAGACCCAGTACTTC
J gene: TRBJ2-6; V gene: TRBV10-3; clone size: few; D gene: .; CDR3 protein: CAISEAAEPSSGANVLTF; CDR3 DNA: TGTGCCATCAGTGAGGCAGCAGAACCTAGTTCTGGGGCCAACGTCCTGACTTTC
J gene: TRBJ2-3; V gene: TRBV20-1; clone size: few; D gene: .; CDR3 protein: CSARDQGRAGNTDTQYF; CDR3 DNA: TGTAGTGCTAGAGATCAGGGGAGGGCGGGAAACACAGATACGCAGTATTTT
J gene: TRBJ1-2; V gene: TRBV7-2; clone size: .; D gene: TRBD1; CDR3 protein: CASSARQGKSGYTF; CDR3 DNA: TGTGCCAGCAGCGCCAGACAGGGGAAAAGTGGCTACACCTTC
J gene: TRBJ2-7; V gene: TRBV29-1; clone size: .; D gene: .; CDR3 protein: CSVKDIGHSYEQYF; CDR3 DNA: TGCAGCGTGAAAGACATTGGACACTCCTACGAGCAGTACTTC
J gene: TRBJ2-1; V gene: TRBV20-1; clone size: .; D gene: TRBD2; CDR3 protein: CSARTAGGYEQFF; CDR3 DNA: TGCAGTGCTAGGACGGCGGGAGGGTATGAGCAGTTCTTC
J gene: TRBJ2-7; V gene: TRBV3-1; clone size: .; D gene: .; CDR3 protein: CASSPAGEKYEQYF; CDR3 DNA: TGTGCCAGCAGCCCTGCAGGGGAGAAATACGAGCAGTACTTC
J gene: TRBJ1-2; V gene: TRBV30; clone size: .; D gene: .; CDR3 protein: CAWRNSEFYGYTF; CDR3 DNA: TGTGCCTGGAGAAACTCAGAGTTCTATGGCTACACCTTC
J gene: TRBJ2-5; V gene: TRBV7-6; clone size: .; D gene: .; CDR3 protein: CASSLAGPPSETQYF; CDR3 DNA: TGTGCCAGCAGCTTAGCAGGACCCCCCTCGGAGACCCAGTACTTC
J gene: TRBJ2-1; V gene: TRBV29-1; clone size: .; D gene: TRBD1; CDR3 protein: CSVENRGLGDNEQFF; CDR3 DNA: TGCAGCGTTGAGAACAGGGGGCTAGGGGACAATGAGCAGTTCTTC
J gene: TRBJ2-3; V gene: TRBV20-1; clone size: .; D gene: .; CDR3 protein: CSANKGSYTDTQYF; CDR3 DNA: TGCAGTGCTAATAAGGGGTCCTACACAGATACGCAGTATTTT
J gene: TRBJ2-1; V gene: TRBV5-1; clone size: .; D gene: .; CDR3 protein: CASSFSGDLVYNEQFF; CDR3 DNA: TGCGCCAGCAGCTTTAGCGGCGACCTAGTCTACAATGAGCAGTTCTTC
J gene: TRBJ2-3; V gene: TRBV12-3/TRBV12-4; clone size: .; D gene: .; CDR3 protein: CTNSPSVDTQYF; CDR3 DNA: TGTACCAACAGCCCCAGTGTGGATACGCAGTATTTT
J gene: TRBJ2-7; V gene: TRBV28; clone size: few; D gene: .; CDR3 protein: CASSSGQFYEQYF; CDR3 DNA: TGTGCCAGCAGTTCCGGACAGTTCTACGAGCAGTACTTC
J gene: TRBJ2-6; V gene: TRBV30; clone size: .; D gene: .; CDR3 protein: CAWTKGPVANVLTF; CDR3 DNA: TGTGCCTGGACCAAAGGACCGGTGGCCAACGTCCTGACTTTC
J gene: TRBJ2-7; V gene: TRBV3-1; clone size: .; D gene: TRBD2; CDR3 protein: CASSHPLAGGPYNEQYF; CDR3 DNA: TGTGCCAGCAGCCACCCTTTAGCGGGGGGTCCGTACAATGAGCAGTACTTC
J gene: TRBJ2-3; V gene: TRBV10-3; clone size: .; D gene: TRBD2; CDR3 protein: CAISERGDADTQYF; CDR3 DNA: TGTGCCATCAGCGAGCGGGGTGATGCGGATACGCAGTATTTT
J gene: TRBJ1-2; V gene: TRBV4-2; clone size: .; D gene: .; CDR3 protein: CASSPSEKYGYTF; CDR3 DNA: TGTGCCAGCAGCCCCTCGGAAAAGTATGGCTACACCTTC
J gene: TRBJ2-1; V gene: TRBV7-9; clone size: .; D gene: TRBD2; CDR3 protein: CASSLGASGEQGQFF; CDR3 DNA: TGTGCCAGCAGCTTAGGGGCTAGCGGGGAACAGGGGCAGTTCTTC
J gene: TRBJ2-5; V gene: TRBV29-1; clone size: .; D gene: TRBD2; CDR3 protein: CSVPSGGRETQYF; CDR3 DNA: TGCAGCGTCCCTAGCGGGGGAAGGGAGACCCAGTACTTC
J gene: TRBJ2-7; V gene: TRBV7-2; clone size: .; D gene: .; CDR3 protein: CASSLAYRDEQYF; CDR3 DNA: TGTGCCAGCAGCTTGGCTTATAGGGACGAGCAGTACTTC
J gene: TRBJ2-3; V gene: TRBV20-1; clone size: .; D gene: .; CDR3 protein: CSARTTGTDTQYF; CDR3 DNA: TGCAGTGCTAGGACGACAGGCACAGATACGCAGTATTTT
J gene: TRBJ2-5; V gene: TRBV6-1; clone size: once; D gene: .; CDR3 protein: CASSPDRWETQYF; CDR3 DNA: TGTGCCAGCAGTCCAGACCGTTGGGAGACCCAGTACTTC
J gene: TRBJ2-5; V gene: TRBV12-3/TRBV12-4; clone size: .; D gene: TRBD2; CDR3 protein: CASSLAGGLWTQYF; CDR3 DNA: TGTGCCAGCAGTCTAGCGGGGGGATTATGGACCCAGTACTTC
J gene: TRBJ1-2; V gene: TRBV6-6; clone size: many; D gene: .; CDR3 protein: CASSYSSRENYGYTF; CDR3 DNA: TGTGCCAGCAGTTACTCGAGCAGGGAAAACTATGGCTACACCTTC